The present TCR beta chain was sequenced within a study of T cell clones after liver transplantation. Study at large: HCV positivity affected three of eight recipients; the rest lacked autoimmune or viral indications.

This clone was counted a few times. Produced via immunoSEQ multiplex PCR; TCRdb's table is partial and in-frame only. The repertoire has approximately 6,000 clones, over 75% of them found once; the top ten carry more than 35%. This TCR was sampled from a human donor who received a liver transplant. The material sequenced was CD8+ T cells from blood, taken before liver transplant.

CDR3 nucleotide sequence: TGTGCCAGCAGCCATGAGAGAGGAAAGACCTACGAGCAGTACTTC. Its protein is CASSHERGKTYEQYF. The V gene is TRBV5-5, the J gene TRBJ2-7; D gene ambiguous. The CDR3 has 15 amino acids. Between the trimmed V and J ends, which lost 4 bases and 2 bases, there was a span of 16 bases. CDR1 is SGHKS, CDR2 YYEKEE, per germline (reference sequence).